A single sample gave rise to the 30 T cell receptor beta chains below, sequenced in a study of cytomegalovirus exposure and HLA in healthy donors. The PCR contained 60 Vbeta and 13 Jbeta primers. This table comes from immunoSEQ multiplex PCR, and its TCRdb copy is limited to in-frame clones, with some not included. The sample has more than 150,000 clones; roughly 82% are singletons. The sequenced sample was PBMCs. The source of these receptors is a middle-aged man in good health and CMV-seronegative.

The chain uses TRBV27 and TRBJ2-7, with TRBD1 matching over 7 bases. Losses at the gene ends were 6 bases for V and 6 bases for J; bases not matched to a gene: 17. This CDR3 comprises 16 residues. Germline CDR1 reads MNHEY; CDR2 reads SMNVEV (reference sequence). CDR3 coding DNA: TGTGCCAGCAGAGCCTTCACAGGGGCCAGCCACGGCGAGCAGTACTTC. Translation gives CASRAFTGASHGEQYF.

The chain recombines TRBV11-1 with TRBJ2-7; TRBD2 matches 10 bases. Germline values: CDR1 SGHAT, CDR2 FQDESV (reference sequence). Trimming cost V 3 bases and J 3 bases; bases outside gene matches: 8. CDR3 length equals 16 residues. The CDR3 loop is CASSFTASGGLYEQYF. In nucleotides, the CDR3 is TGTGCCAGCAGCTTTACGGCTAGCGGGGGCCTCTACGAGCAGTACTTC.

The chain couples TRBV10-2 to TRBJ1-2; no clear D. The V gene's germline CDR1 is WSHSY and CDR2 SAAADI. The V gene lost 5 bases and the J gene lost 0 bases, with 7 bases spanning the gap. The CDR3 length is 13 residues. The CDR3 coding sequence is TGCGCCAGCAGTCCCGGAGCTAACTATGGCTACACCTTC. This codes for CASSPGANYGYTF.

The chain uses TRBV28 and TRBJ1-6; 7 bases are shared with TRBD1. The V gene's germline CDR1 is MDHEN and CDR2 SYDVKM. The CDR3 has 14 amino acids. V was clipped by 3 bases and J by 9 bases; unmatched bases: 5. The CDR3 sequence: CASSLRQGISPLHF. The CDR3 DNA follows: TGTGCCAGCAGTTTGAGACAGGGAATTTCACCCCTCCACTTT.

The chain joins TRBV29-1 to TRBJ2-4; D is possibly TRBD1 (6 bases). From germline, CDR1 is SQVTM and CDR2 ANQGSEA. The CDR3 is 16 residues long. Trimming stripped 5 bases from V and 0 bases from J, with 17 bases between. CDR3 coding DNA: TGCAGCGTTCTGGCCGACAGGAACGTAGCCAAAAACATTCAGTACTTC. Encoded protein: CSVLADRNVAKNIQYF.

The chain couples TRBV7-2 to TRBJ2-5; 7 nucleotides align to TRBD2. V was clipped by 2 bases and J by 4 bases; unmatched bases: 4. The CDR3 contains 14 residues. CDR1 is SGHTA, CDR2 FQGNSA, per germline. CDR3 region: CASSLSGMGETQYF. The CDR3 region has the DNA TGTGCCAGCAGCTTAAGCGGGATGGGAGAGACCCAGTACTTC.

In its sample, this clone was seen a few times. This sequence joins TRBV7-6 and TRBJ1-5; D ambiguous. The CDR3 spans 15 residues. V lost 0 bases, J lost 4 bases, and 10 bases lay in between. The germline V gene encodes CDR1 SGHVS and CDR2 FNYEAQ. CDR3 sequence: CASSLARAGNQPQHF. CDR3 coding DNA: TGTGCCAGCAGCTTAGCGCGGGCGGGAAATCAGCCCCAGCATTTT.

The V and J genes are TRBV9 and TRBJ2-7; perhaps TRBD2 as D (6 bases). Germline lookup yields CDR1 SGDLS and CDR2 YYNGEE. V lost 0 bases and J lost 1, with 11 bases in between. The CDR3 runs to 15 residues. CDR3: CASSVAGEPSYEQYF. The CDR3 DNA follows: TGTGCCAGCAGCGTAGCGGGGGAGCCGTCCTACGAGCAGTACTTC.

The rearrangement uses TRBV7-8 and TRBJ2-1; 9 bases match TRBD1. The length of the CDR3 is 15 residues. J lost 4 bases, V lost 4 bases, and 5 bases had no gene match. Germline values: CDR1 SGHVS, CDR2 FQNEAQ. DNA for the CDR3: TGTGCCAGCAGCTGGGGGACAGGGAATTACAATGAGCAGTTCTTC. It yields the protein CASSWGTGNYNEQFF.

The chain combines TRBV23-1 with TRBJ1-2; D is perhaps TRBD1 (6 bases). TRBV23-1 is marked as an open reading frame, function uncertain. V was trimmed by 7 bases and J by 7 bases, leaving 19 bases between them. The CDR3 loop spans 14 amino acids. This chain's CDR3 is CASTLLNRAGGYTF. The CDR3 coding sequence is TGCGCCAGCACCCTATTAAACAGGGCGGGTGGCTACACCTTC.

The gene calls are TRBV4-2 and TRBJ2-3, with 7 bases that match TRBD2. Germline-derived CDR1 and CDR2 are LGHNA and YNFKEQ. V shed 4 bases and J 2 bases; nucleotides not matched to a gene: 3. The CDR3 covers 14 residues. The CDR3 is CASSLGTTTDTQYF. As DNA, the CDR3 is TGTGCCAGCAGCCTCGGGACTACCACAGATACGCAGTATTTT.

This chain joins TRBV7-8 and TRBJ2-7; D is possibly TRBD2 (5 bases). Trimming left V 5 bases short and J 2 bases short, with 13 bases between. This CDR3 contains 14 residues. Per the germline V gene, CDR1 is SGHVS and CDR2 is FQNEAQ. The CDR3 sequence is CASSLRAPAYEQYF. The CDR3 nucleotides are TGTGCCAGCAGCCTGCGGGCGCCCGCCTACGAGCAGTACTTC. The variable domain in full, completed from reference TRBV7-8 and TRBJ2-7, reads GAGVSQSPRYKVAKRGQDVALRCDPISGHVSLFWYQQALGQGPEFLTYFQNEAQLDKSGLPSDRFFAERPEGSVSTLKIQRTQQEDSAVYLCASSLRAPAYEQYFGPGTRLTVT.

This chain connects TRBV7-9 to TRBJ2-3; a possible D gene is TRBD1 (8 bases). Trimming pared 8 bases from V and 3 bases from J, leaving 18 bases between. Per germline, CDR1 SEHNR and CDR2 FQNEAQ (reference sequence). The CDR3 has 15 residues. Here the CDR3 reads CASVRQGTTTDTQYF. The CDR3 DNA sequence: TGTGCCAGCGTACGACAGGGGACTACGACAGATACGCAGTATTTT.

V gene TRBV11-2 combines with J gene TRBJ2-5, with TRBD1 as a possible D gene (5 bases). V lost 4 bases and J 4 bases, leaving 19 bases between the germline ends. Germline V gene data show CDR1 as SGHAT and CDR2 as FQNNGV. This CDR3 is built from 16 residues. The CDR3 sequence: CASSSPKTATLETQYF. The CDR3 region has the DNA TGTGCCAGCAGCTCACCGAAGACAGCTACCTTAGAGACCCAGTACTTC.

The chain joins TRBV6-5 to TRBJ2-2; 8 bases agree with TRBD1. There are 15 residues in the CDR3. Germline V CDR1 and CDR2: MNHEY, SVGAGI. After removal of 6 bases from V and 0 bases from J, the junction contained 3 bases not matched to a gene. The CDR3 DNA is TGTGCCAGCAGAACAGGGGGATCGAACACCGGGGAGCTGTTTTTT. Its translation is CASRTGGSNTGELFF.

The rearrangement links TRBV7-2 to TRBJ1-1, with 9 bases aligning to TRBD1. The CDR3 extends over 14 amino acids. In germline, CDR1 is SGHTA, CDR2 FQGNSA. Trimming took 4 bases from V and 8 from J; bases not matched to a gene: 8. CDR3 sequence (DNA): TGTGCCAGCAGCTACCTAATTGGACAGGGGGAAGCTTTCTTT. Its protein product is CASSYLIGQGEAFF.

The chain links TRBV30 to TRBJ1-1; possibly TRBD1 for D (5 bases). The CDR3 spans 13 residues. V was shortened by 4 bases and J by 0 bases, with 9 bases between the two germline ends. Germline V gene lookup returns CDR1 GTSNPN and CDR2 SVGIG (reference sequence). The DNA for the CDR3 is TGTGCCTGGACCCGACAGCTGAACACTGAAGCTTTCTTT. Protein product: CAWTRQLNTEAFF.

V and J are TRBV29-1 and TRBJ2-7; 16 bases align to TRBD2. The V gene end was trimmed by 4 bases and the J gene end by 3 bases; junction bases not matched to a gene: 12. This CDR3 comprises 18 residues. The germline V gene encodes CDR1 SQVTM and CDR2 ANQGSEA. CDR3 DNA sequence: TGCAGCGTTGTATCCGGGACTAGCGGGAGGGGCCCTAGCTACGAGCAGTACTTC. It translates to CSVVSGTSGRGPSYEQYF.

This clone was found once. J is TRBJ2-5 and V is TRBV4-2; 11 nucleotides align to TRBD1. CDR1 and CDR2 from the germline V gene are LGHNA and YNFKEQ. Unmatched junction bases numbered 8, after V lost 3 bases and J lost 5 bases. This CDR3 has 16 amino acids. The CDR3 sequence: CASSQQRTGGAETQYF. The DNA for the CDR3 is TGTGCCAGCAGCCAGCAGCGGACAGGGGGCGCCGAGACCCAGTACTTC.

CDR3 in amino acids: CASTPNRRAYGYTF. The DNA for the CDR3 is TGTGCCAGTACCCCAAATCGCAGGGCCTATGGCTACACCTTC. The chain has TRBV19 and TRBJ1-2, with D possibly matching TRBD1 (5 bases). Trimming took 7 bases from V and 4 from J, leaving 16 bases between them. Per the germline V gene, CDR1 is LNHDA and CDR2 is SQIVND (reference sequence). This CDR3 comprises 14 residues.

Here the CDR3 reads CASSWTTGEAFF. DNA for the CDR3: TGCGCCAGCAGCTGGACGACAGGGGAAGCTTTCTTT. The genes are TRBV5-1 and TRBJ1-1; 7 nucleotides line up with TRBD1. With 3 bases clipped from V and 8 bases from J, the junction kept 4 bases outside the gene matches. The CDR3 is made up of 12 amino acids. From germline, CDR1 is SGHRS and CDR2 YFSETQ.

In regard to this clone: This specimen includes other DNA sequences encoding the same CDR3. The chain uses TRBV28 and TRBJ2-7, with D possibly matching TRBD2 (6 bases). Trimming stripped 5 bases from V and 4 bases from J, with 12 bases between. Germline V lookup: CDR1 MDHEN, CDR2 SYDVKM. This CDR3 contains 13 residues. Written as DNA, the CDR3 is TGTGCCAGCAGTCTAGGCGGGACTTACGAGCAGTACTTC. The encoded protein is CASSLGGTYEQYF.

This clone appeared a single time. The gene calls are TRBV6-4 and TRBJ2-7; TRBD1 matches 7 bases. Germline trimming cut 10 bases from V and 3 bases from J; bases unmatched to any gene: 9. Germline loops: CDR1 MRHNA, CDR2 SNTAGT. The CDR3 runs to 13 residues. The CDR3 sequence: CATAQGYGYEQYF. The CDR3 DNA reads TGTGCCACCGCACAGGGGTACGGCTACGAGCAGTACTTC.

V is TRBV30 and J is TRBJ1-2, with 8 bases that match TRBD1. CDR1 is GTSNPN, CDR2 SVGIG, per germline (reference sequence). The ends lost 3 bases at V and 6 bases at J; junction bases unmatched: 6. CDR3 length: 13 residues. CDR3 loop: CAWSNRGRDGYTF. CDR3 nucleotides: TGTGCCTGGAGCAACAGGGGGAGGGATGGCTACACCTTC.

The chain joins TRBV5-4 to TRBJ2-1, with TRBD2 identical over 7 bases. The trim removed 0 bases at V and 7 bases at J, leaving 7 bases unmatched. Germline-derived CDR1 and CDR2 are SGHNT and YYREEE (reference sequence). The CDR3 sequence is 15 residues long. CDR3 amino acids: CASSLAGGSRNEQFF. CDR3 coding DNA: TGTGCCAGCAGCTTGGCCGGGGGGTCGAGGAATGAGCAGTTCTTC.

V is TRBV2 and J is TRBJ2-5; possibly TRBD1 for D (6 bases). V lost 3 bases and J lost 5, with 13 bases in between. The CDR3 length is 14 residues. Germline CDR1 is SNHLY and CDR2 is FYNNEI. Here the CDR3 reads CASSDNRASETQYF. As DNA, the CDR3 is TGTGCCAGCAGTGACAACAGGGCGTCGGAGACCCAGTACTTC.

The chain couples TRBV14 to TRBJ2-1; 8 nucleotides line up with TRBD1. CDR1 and CDR2 (germline): SGHDN, FVKESK. The length of the CDR3 is 15 residues. J was trimmed by 7 bases and V by 4 bases; bases with no gene match: 9. DNA of the CDR3: TGTGCCAGCAGCCTAGACAGGGGTGAATGGAATGAGCAGTTCTTC. It yields the protein CASSLDRGEWNEQFF.

This chain connects TRBV7-9 to TRBJ1-1, with 8 bases identical to TRBD1. Trimming at V came to 3 bases and at J to 5 bases, leaving 8 bases not matched to a gene. The CDR3 covers 15 residues. CDR1 and CDR2 from the germline V gene are SEHNR and FQNEAQ (reference sequence). CDR3 in amino acids: CASSLDRAGKTEAFF. As DNA, the CDR3 is TGTGCCAGCAGCTTGGACAGGGCTGGAAAAACTGAAGCTTTCTTT.

V and J are TRBV19 and TRBJ1-3; maybe TRBD1 (5 bases). Per the germline V gene, CDR1 is LNHDA and CDR2 is SQIVND (reference sequence). The CDR3 loop spans 14 amino acids. V lost 3 bases, J lost 2 bases, and 8 bases lay in between. The CDR3 nucleotides are TGTGCCAGTAGTATGGTAGGGGCTGGAAACACCATATATTTT. Amino acids: CASSMVGAGNTIYF.

J is TRBJ2-6 and V is TRBV29-1, with D perhaps TRBD2 (6 bases). Germline loops: CDR1 SQVTM, CDR2 ANQGSEA. The CDR3 sequence is 18 residues long. Trimming pared 4 bases from V and 1 base from J, leaving 20 bases between. CDR3 coding DNA: TGCAGCGTTGCCTCGGGACTGATAACCGTGTCTGGGGCCAACGTCCTGACTTTC. It codes for CSVASGLITVSGANVLTF.